These 20 T cell receptor beta chains came from one sample sequenced in a study of T cells in Graves' hyperthyroidism and ophthalmopathy. RNA transcripts gave rise to amplified TCR beta CDR3 regions. The HTBI primer set drove a first-round RT-PCR of the TCR CDR3. TCRdb itself ran the multiplex PCR reads through MiXCR, one entry per CDR3 protein. The repertoire holds 500,000 to 600,000 distinct CDR3 sequences, with about a sixth as singletons. The sample was blood. All receptors derive from a woman between 18 and 29 years old with Graves' hyperthyroidism.

The chain recombines TRBV10-1 with TRBJ2-2; maybe TRBD1 (5 bases). V was pared by 3 bases and J by 0 bases, with 11 bases between. Germline assignment: CDR1 WNHNN and CDR2 SYGVQD (reference sequence). The CDR3 is 16 residues long. This chain's CDR3 is CASSELAGSNTGELFF. CDR3 sequence (DNA): TGCGCCAGCAGTGAACTTGCAGGGTCGAACACCGGGGAGCTGTTTTTT.

In its sample, this clonotype was seen many times. The rearrangement uses TRBV12-5 and TRBJ1-3; D perhaps matches TRBD1 (5 bases). V lost 0 bases and J 0 bases, leaving 6 bases between the germline ends. Germline-derived CDR1 and CDR2 are LGHNT and FRNRAP. The CDR3 loop spans 15 amino acids. The CDR3 sequence is CASGLVGGSGNTIYF. The DNA of the CDR3 is TGTGCTAGTGGTTTGGTGGGGGGCTCTGGAAACACCATATATTTT.

This clonotype was found a few times. The V and J genes are TRBV6-2 or TRBV6-3 and TRBJ1-1; 7 bases align to TRBD1. From germline, CDR1 is MNHEY and CDR2 SVGEGT. The J segment lost 4 bases and the V segment lost 6 bases, leaving 11 bases of the junction unmatched. The CDR3 length is 15 residues. The CDR3 sequence: CASREPGYRGTEAFF. CDR3 bases: TGTGCCAGCAGAGAACCAGGGTACAGGGGCACTGAAGCTTTCTTT.

This clonotype was observed a few times. The V call is TRBV5-1, the J call TRBJ1-1, with TRBD1 identical over 9 bases. The germline gives CDR1 SGHRS, CDR2 YFSETQ. V lost 0 bases, J lost 1 base, and 4 bases stayed unmatched. This CDR3 spans 16 amino acids. The CDR3 sequence: CASSLATDRGNTEAFF. The CDR3 nucleotides read TGCGCCAGCAGCTTGGCGACGGACAGGGGGAACACTGAAGCTTTCTTT.

This clonotype has only a few counts. The rearrangement joins TRBV6-1 to TRBJ2-1; 9 positions match TRBD2. Germline assignment: CDR1 MNHNS and CDR2 SASEGT. Trimming took 8 bases from V and 9 from J; bases not matched to a gene: 11. This CDR3 spans 14 amino acids. CDR3 sequence: CASSGLAGNGEQFF. Here the CDR3 DNA reads TGTGCCAGCTCGGGGCTAGCGGGAAATGGTGAGCAGTTCTTC.

This clonotype was counted ten times or more. The chain joins TRBV20-1 to TRBJ1-1; 7 nucleotides line up with TRBD1. The CDR3 has 14 amino acids. V dropped 1 base and J dropped 0; count of bases not matched to a gene: 2. Per germline, CDR1 DFQATT and CDR2 SNEGSKA (reference sequence). Written as DNA, the CDR3 is TGCAGTGCTAGAGGGGGACAGATGAACACTGAAGCTTTCTTT. Translation gives CSARGGQMNTEAFF.

The chain links TRBV5-8 to TRBJ2-2, with D possibly being TRBD1 (6 bases). Germline V lookup: CDR1 SGHTS, CDR2 YDEGEE. This CDR3 contains 17 residues. Trimming removed 3 bases at V and 0 bases at J, with 15 bases between. This chain's CDR3 is CASSWTWGQSNTGELFF. The CDR3 region has the DNA TGTGCCAGCAGCTGGACGTGGGGACAATCGAACACCGGGGAGCTGTTTTTT.

This clonotype has at least ten counts. This chain connects TRBV20-1 to TRBJ2-7, with TRBD1 identical over 11 bases. V lost 4 bases to trimming and J lost 3 bases; unmatched junction nucleotides: 8. The CDR3 is 15 residues long. Germline assignment: CDR1 DFQATT and CDR2 SNEGSKA (reference sequence). The CDR3 DNA sequence: TGCAGTGCTAAGGGGACAGGGGGGTTTTTCTACGAGCAGTACTTC. Translation gives CSAKGTGGFFYEQYF.

At least ten counts were recorded for this clonotype. This rearrangement joins TRBV6-4 to TRBJ2-1; 9 positions agree with TRBD1. Unmatched junction bases numbered 5, after V lost 3 bases and J lost 5 bases. The germline V gene encodes CDR1 MRHNA and CDR2 SNTAGT. The CDR3 consists of 15 residues. CDR3 loop: CASSDSGQGNNEQFF. The CDR3 DNA follows: TGTGCCAGCAGTGATTCGGGACAGGGAAACAATGAGCAGTTCTTC.

The rearrangement links TRBV18 to TRBJ2-5; D gene uncertain. CDR1 and CDR2 (germline): KGHSH, LQKENI. Trimming took 3 bases from V and 0 from J, leaving 8 bases between them. The CDR3 sequence is 14 residues long. CDR3 in DNA: TGTGCCAGCTCACCTGGCAGAGACCAAGAGACCCAGTACTTC. As protein: CASSPGRDQETQYF.

This clonotype occurred many times. The chain recombines TRBV12-3 or TRBV12-4 with TRBJ1-1; TRBD1 agrees at 9 bases. The CDR3 has 13 residues. The trim removed 2 bases at V and 11 bases at J, leaving 6 bases unmatched. For the CDR3, the DNA is TGTGCCAGCAGTTTACACGACAGGGGGGATGCTTTCTTT. It encodes CASSLHDRGDAFF.

This clonotype showed up just a few times. The chain recombines TRBV14 with TRBJ1-2, with a tentative D call TRBD1 (6 bases). CDR3 length: 15 amino acids. V was clipped by 0 bases and J by 4 bases, with 12 bases between them. Germline values: CDR1 SGHDN, CDR2 FVKESK. CDR3 coding DNA: TGTGCCAGCAGCCAAGAGGCAGGGGACGCCTATGGCTACACCTTC. This sequence encodes CASSQEAGDAYGYTF.

The genes are TRBV11-2 and TRBJ1-1; D unresolved. Per germline, CDR1 SGHAT and CDR2 FQNNGV. CDR3 size: 14 residues. The germline V and J ends were trimmed by 1 base and 5 bases, with 11 bases remaining between them. The CDR3 loop is CASSLGYRETEAFF. The CDR3 coding sequence is TGTGCCAGCAGCTTAGGCTATAGAGAGACTGAAGCTTTCTTT.

This clonotype has more than one count but fewer than ten. V and J are TRBV19 and TRBJ1-1; D is uncertain. The CDR3 consists of 14 residues. Germline lookup yields CDR1 LNHDA and CDR2 SQIVND (reference sequence). Trimming shortened V by 5 bases and J by 0 bases, and 10 bases separated the two germline ends. The CDR3 DNA sequence: TGTGCCAGTAGTTTGGGCAGAGTGAACACTGAAGCTTTCTTT. Its protein product is CASSLGRVNTEAFF.

In regard to this clonotype: The junction departs from germline at one end; a sequencing error may be responsible. The V gene is TRBV11-2, the J gene TRBJ2-2; 7 nucleotides align to TRBD2. CDR1 is SGHAT, CDR2 FQNNGV, per germline. There are 18 residues in the CDR3. The CDR3 sequence: CASSSVFGRHNWAGELLF. CDR3 coding DNA: TGTGCCAGCAGCTCCGTTTTCGGGAGGCACAATTGGGCCGGGGAGCTGCTTTTT.

This clonotype was detected only a few times. CDR3 region: CASSLEAGGQTQYF. CDR3 DNA sequence: TGTGCCAGCAGCTTAGAGGCGGGAGGGCAGACCCAGTACTTC. The chain couples TRBV7-2 to TRBJ2-5, with 9 nucleotides matching TRBD2. This CDR3 contains 14 residues. Germline values: CDR1 SGHTA, CDR2 FQGNSA. V lost 1 base to trimming and J lost 6 bases; unmatched junction nucleotides: 3.

CDR3 nucleotides: TGTGCCAGCAGCTTAGTGGAGGGGGGTCAGCCCCAGCATTTT. Translated: CASSLVEGGQPQHF. This chain links TRBV7-6 with TRBJ1-5; D possibly corresponds to TRBD1 (6 bases). In germline, CDR1 is SGHVS, CDR2 FNYEAQ. The CDR3 length is 14 residues. Between the trimmed V and J ends, which lost 1 base and 6 bases, there was a span of 10 bases.

The chain uses TRBV6-1 and TRBJ1-2; 8 bases line up with TRBD1. Germline-derived CDR1 and CDR2 are MNHNS and SASEGT. There are 15 residues in the CDR3. Germline trimming cut 5 bases from V and 7 bases from J; bases unmatched to any gene: 12. The CDR3: CASSPMGTGSGGYTF. The CDR3 bases are TGTGCCAGCAGTCCAATGGGGACAGGATCCGGTGGCTACACCTTC.

This clonotype was seen at least ten times. The CDR3: CASGLMLPGQGVAFF. CDR3 bases: TGTGCTAGTGGTCTAATGCTCCCCGGACAGGGGGTGGCTTTCTTT. The V and J genes are TRBV12-5 and TRBJ1-1, with TRBD1 matching over 10 bases. V lost 5 bases and J lost 11; bases outside the gene matches: 14. The CDR3 covers 15 residues. The germline V gene encodes CDR1 LGHNT and CDR2 FRNRAP.

This clonotype has a count of ten or more. V usage is TRBV12-3 or TRBV12-4 and J usage is TRBJ1-4, with D possibly being TRBD1 (5 bases). The CDR3 is 15 residues long. Trimming removed 3 bases at V and 7 bases at J, with 15 bases between. CDR3 protein: CASSFSGTRGEKLFF. Written as DNA, the CDR3 is TGTGCCAGCAGTTTCTCCGGGACTCGGGGTGAAAAACTGTTTTTT.